The entry below gives a single T cell receptor beta chain sequence along with its context. Antigen specificity is unknown. In the PCR, 60 Vbeta and 13 Jbeta primers were used. Original data processing: Later reanalysis found approximately 80 million unique TCR beta chains, roughly 10 million of them shared. The method was immunoSEQ multiplex PCR; TCRdb's version includes in-frame clones alone and lacks a portion of them. V and J calls and clone size are copied from that table; D and trimming were computed from the DNA. Altogether around 130,000 clones are present, around three quarters being singletons, with the ten largest covering 1%. Germline V lookup: CDR1 WSHSY, CDR2 SAAADI. This CDR3 is 13 amino acids long. Trimming pared 6 bases from V and 7 bases from J, leaving 15 bases between. The data are from a study of cytomegalovirus exposure and HLA in healthy donors. Study summary: Researchers previously reported finding about 110 million unique TCR beta sequences from 170 million or so T cells. Study-level points and caveats: A later analysis linked a missense variant in DCLRE1C to the trimming of TCR beta V and J genes.

Nominally healthy donors provided the samples, though records likely missed some immune exposures. The clonotype comes from a man aged 35 to 55 in good health and CMV-seronegative. The sequenced sample was PBMCs. The genes are TRBV10-2 and TRBJ2-5; the D gene is possibly TRBD1 (6 bases). This CDR3 is CASRLGQLGTQYF. The CDR3 bases are TGCGCCAGCAGATTAGGACAGTTAGGGACCCAGTACTTC.